The T cell receptor (beta chain) under discussion was sequenced for a study of cytomegalovirus exposure and HLA in healthy donors. Germline V gene lookup returns CDR1 MNHNS and CDR2 SASEGT. Trimming shortened V by 4 bases and J by 4 bases, and 20 bases separated the two germline ends. CDR3 length: 16 residues. PCR used 60 Vbeta primers and 13 Jbeta primers. Sequencing was performed with immunoSEQ multiplex PCR; in TCRdb, only in-frame clones are kept and a portion is missing. In the table there are approximately 210,000 clones, approximately 86% of which are singletons. This TCR derives from a woman younger than 35 in good health and CMV-seronegative. The rearrangement joins TRBV6-1 to TRBJ2-7; D may be TRBD2 (6 bases). Sequenced: PBMCs. The CDR3 sequence is CASSGEVTLGSYEQYF. Here the CDR3 DNA reads TGTGCCAGCAGTGGGGAGGTGACCCTTGGGAGTTACGAGCAGTACTTC.